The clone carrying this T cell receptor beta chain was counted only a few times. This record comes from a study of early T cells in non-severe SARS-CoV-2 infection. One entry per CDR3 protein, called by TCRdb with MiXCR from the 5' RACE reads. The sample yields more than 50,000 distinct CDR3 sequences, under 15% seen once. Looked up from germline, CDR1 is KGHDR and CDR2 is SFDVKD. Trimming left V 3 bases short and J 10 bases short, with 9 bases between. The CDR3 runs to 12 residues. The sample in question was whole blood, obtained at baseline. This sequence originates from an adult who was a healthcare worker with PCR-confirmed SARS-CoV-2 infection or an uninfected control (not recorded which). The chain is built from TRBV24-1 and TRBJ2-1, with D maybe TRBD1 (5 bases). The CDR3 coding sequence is TGTGCCACCAGTGATGTAGCAGGGGAGCAGTTCTTC. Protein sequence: CATSDVAGEQFF.